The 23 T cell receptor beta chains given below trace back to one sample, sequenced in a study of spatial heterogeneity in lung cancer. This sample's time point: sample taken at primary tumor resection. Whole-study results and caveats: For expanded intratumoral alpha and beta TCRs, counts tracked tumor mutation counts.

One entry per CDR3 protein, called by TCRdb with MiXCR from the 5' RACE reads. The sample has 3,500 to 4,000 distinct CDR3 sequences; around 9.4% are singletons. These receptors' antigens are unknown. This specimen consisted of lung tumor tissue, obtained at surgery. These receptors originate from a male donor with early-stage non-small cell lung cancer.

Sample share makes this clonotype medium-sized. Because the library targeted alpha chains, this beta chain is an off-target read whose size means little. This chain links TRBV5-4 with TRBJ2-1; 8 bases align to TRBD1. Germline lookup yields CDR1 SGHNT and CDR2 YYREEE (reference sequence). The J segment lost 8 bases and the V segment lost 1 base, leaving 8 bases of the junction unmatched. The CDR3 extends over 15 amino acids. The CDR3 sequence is CASSLKQGGGDEQFF. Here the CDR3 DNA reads TGTGCCAGCAGCTTGAAACAGGGGGGAGGAGATGAGCAGTTCTTC.

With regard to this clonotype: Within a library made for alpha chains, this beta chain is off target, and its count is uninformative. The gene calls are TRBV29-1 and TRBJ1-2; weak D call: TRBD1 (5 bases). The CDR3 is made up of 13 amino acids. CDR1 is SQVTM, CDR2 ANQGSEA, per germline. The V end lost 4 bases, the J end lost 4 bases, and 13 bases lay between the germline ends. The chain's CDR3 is CSVVARASYGYTF. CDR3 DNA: TGCAGCGTTGTAGCCAGGGCGAGCTATGGCTACACCTTC.

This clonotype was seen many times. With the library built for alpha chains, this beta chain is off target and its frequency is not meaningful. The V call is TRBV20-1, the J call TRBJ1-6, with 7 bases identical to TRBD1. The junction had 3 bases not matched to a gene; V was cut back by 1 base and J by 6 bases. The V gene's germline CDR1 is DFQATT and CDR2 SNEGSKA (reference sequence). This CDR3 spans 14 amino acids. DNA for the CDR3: TGCAGTGCTAGAGGAGGGGGCGGTAATTCACCCCTCCACTTT. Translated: CSARGGGGNSPLHF.

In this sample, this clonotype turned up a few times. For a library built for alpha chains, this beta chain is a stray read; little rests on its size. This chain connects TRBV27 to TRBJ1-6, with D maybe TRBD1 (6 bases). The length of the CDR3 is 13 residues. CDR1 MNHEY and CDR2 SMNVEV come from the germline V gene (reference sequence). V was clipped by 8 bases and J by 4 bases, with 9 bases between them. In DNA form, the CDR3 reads TGTGCCAGCCAGGACAGTTATAATTCACCCCTCCACTTT. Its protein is CASQDSYNSPLHF.

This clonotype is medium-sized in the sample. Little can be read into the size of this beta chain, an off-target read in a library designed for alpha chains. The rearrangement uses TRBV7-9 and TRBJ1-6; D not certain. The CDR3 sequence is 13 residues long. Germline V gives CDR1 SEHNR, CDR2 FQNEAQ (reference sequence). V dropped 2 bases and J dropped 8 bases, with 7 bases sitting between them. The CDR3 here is CASSLTGDSPLHF. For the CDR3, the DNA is TGTGCCAGCAGCTTAACCGGAGATTCACCCCTCCACTTT.

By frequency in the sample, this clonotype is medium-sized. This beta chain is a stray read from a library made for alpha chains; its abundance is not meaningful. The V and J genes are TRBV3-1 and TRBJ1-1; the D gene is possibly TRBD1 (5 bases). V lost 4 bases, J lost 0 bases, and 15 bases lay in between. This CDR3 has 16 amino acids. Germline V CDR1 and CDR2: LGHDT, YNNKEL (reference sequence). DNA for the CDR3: TGTGCCAGCAGCCCTTTAACAGGACCGTTGAACACTGAAGCTTTCTTT. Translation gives CASSPLTGPLNTEAFF.

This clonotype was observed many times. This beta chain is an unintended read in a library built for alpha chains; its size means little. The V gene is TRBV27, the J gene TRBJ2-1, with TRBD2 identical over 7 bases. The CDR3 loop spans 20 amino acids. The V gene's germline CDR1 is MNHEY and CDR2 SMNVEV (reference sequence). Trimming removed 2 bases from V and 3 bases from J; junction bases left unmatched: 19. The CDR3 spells CASSLELPPLALTVYNEQFF. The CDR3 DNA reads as TGTGCCAGCAGTTTAGAGCTTCCCCCACTAGCGCTTACGGTCTACAATGAGCAGTTCTTC.

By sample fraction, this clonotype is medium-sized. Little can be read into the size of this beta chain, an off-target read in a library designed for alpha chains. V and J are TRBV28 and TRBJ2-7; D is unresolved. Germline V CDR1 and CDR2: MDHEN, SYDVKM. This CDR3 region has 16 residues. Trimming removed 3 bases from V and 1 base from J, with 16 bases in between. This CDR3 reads CASSFTGLGNSYEQYF. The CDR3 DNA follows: TGTGCCAGCAGTTTCACCGGGTTGGGGAATTCCTACGAGCAGTACTTC.

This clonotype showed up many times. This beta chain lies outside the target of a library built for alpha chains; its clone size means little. The CDR3 loop is CASSLESTVTDTQYF. DNA of the CDR3: TGTGCCAGCAGCTTAGAAAGTACAGTGACAGATACGCAGTATTTT. The rearrangement joins TRBV7-8 to TRBJ2-3, with no clear D. CDR1 and CDR2 (germline): SGHVS, FQNEAQ. The CDR3 is 15 amino acids. Trimming left V 1 base short and J 3 bases short, with 11 bases between.

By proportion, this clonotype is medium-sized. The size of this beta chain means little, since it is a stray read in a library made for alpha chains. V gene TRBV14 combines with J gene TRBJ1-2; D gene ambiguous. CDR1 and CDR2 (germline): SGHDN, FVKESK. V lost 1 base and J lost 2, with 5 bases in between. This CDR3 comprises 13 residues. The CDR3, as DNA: TGTGCCAGCAGCCAAGCAGGCAACTATGGCTACACCTTC. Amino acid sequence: CASSQAGNYGYTF.

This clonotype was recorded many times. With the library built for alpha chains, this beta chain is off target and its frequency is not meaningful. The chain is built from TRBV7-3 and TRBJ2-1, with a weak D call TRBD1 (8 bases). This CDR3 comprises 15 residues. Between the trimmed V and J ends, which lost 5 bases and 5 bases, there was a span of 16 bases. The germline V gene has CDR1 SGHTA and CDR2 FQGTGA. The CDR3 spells CASSRDRGGHNEQFF. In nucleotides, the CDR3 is TGTGCCAGCAGCCGCGACAGGGGAGGGCACAATGAGCAGTTCTTC.

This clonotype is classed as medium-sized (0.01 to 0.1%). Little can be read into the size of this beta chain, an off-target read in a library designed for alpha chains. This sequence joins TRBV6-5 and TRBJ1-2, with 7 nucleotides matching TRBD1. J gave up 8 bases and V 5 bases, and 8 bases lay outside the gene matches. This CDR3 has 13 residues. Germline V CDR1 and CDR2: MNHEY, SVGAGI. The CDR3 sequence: CASSTDRVKGYTF. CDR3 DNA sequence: TGTGCCAGCAGTACCGACAGGGTAAAAGGCTACACCTTC.

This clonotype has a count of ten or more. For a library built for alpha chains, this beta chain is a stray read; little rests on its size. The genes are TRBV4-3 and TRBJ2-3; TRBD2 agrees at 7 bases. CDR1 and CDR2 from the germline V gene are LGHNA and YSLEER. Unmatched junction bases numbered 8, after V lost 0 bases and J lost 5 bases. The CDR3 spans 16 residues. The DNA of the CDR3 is TGCGCCAGCAGCCAAGAAGGGAGAGGCGGGAGAGATACGCAGTATTTT. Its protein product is CASSQEGRGGRDTQYF.

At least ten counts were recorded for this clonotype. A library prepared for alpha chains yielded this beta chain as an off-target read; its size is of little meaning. The CDR3 here is CASSADGAGGTQYF. CDR3 coding DNA: TGTGCCAGCAGCGCTGACGGGGCTGGAGGGACCCAGTACTTC. This sequence joins TRBV7-2 and TRBJ2-5; D may correspond to TRBD1 or TRBD2 (5 bases each). V gave up 5 bases and J gave up 7 bases, with 17 bases separating them. Per the germline V gene, CDR1 is SGHTA and CDR2 is FQGNSA. The CDR3 runs to 14 residues.

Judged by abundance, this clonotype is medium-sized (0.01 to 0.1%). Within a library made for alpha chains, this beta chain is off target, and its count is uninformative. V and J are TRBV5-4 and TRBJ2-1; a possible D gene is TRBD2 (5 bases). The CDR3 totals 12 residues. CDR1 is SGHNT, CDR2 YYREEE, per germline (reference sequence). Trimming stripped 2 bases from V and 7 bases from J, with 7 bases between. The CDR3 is CASSLPGNEQFF. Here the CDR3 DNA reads TGTGCCAGCAGCTTACCGGGGAATGAGCAGTTCTTC.

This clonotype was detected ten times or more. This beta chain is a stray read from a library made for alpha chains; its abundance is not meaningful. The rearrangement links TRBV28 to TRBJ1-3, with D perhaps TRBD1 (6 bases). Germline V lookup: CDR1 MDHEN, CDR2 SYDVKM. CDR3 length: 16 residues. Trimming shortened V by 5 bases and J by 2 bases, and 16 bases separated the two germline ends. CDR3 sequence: CASSPGGVGPGNTIYF. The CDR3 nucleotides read TGTGCCAGCAGTCCCGGGGGCGTCGGACCTGGAAACACCATATATTTT.

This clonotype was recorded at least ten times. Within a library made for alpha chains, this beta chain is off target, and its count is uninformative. For the CDR3, the DNA is TGTGCCAGCAGAATTGGACAGGGGAACACCGGGGAGCTGTTTTTT. Its translation: CASRIGQGNTGELFF. J is TRBJ2-2 and V is TRBV21-1; no DNA check was done on the table's D call, TRBD1. TRBV21-1 is marked as a pseudogene. The CDR3 has 15 amino acids.

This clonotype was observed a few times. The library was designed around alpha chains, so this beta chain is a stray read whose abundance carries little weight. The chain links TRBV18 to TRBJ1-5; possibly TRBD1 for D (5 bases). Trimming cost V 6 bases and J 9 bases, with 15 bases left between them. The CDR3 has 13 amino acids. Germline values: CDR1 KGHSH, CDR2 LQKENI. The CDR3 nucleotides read TGTGCCAGCTCCCGGGGCGATTCAGGGCCCCAGCATTTT. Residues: CASSRGDSGPQHF.

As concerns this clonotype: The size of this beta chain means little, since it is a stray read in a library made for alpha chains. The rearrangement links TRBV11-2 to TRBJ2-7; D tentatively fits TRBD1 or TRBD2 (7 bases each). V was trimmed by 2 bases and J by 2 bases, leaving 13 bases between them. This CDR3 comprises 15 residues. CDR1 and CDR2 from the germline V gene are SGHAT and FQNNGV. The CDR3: CASSLSGTETYEQYF. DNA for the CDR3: TGTGCCAGCAGCTTAAGCGGGACAGAGACCTACGAGCAGTACTTC.

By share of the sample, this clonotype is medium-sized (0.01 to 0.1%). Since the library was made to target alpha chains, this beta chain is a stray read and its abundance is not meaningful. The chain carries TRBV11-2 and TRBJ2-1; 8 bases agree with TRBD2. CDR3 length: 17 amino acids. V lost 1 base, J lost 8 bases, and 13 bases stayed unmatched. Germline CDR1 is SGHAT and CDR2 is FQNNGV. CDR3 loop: CASSLASGLGGGDEQFF. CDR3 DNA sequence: TGTGCCAGCAGCTTAGCATCGGGACTAGGAGGCGGGGATGAGCAGTTCTTC.

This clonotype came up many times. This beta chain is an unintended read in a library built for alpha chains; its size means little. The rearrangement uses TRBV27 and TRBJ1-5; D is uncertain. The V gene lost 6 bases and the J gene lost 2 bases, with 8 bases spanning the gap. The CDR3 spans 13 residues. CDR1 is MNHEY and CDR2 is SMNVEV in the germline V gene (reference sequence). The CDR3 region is CASSDLGNQPQHF. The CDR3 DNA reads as TGTGCCAGCAGCGACTTGGGCAATCAGCCCCAGCATTTT.

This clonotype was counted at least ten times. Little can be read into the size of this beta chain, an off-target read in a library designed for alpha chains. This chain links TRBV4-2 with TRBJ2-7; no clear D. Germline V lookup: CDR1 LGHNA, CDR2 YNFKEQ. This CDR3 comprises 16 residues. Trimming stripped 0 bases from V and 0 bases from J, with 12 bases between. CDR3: CASSQDQGRDSYEQYF. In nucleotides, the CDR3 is TGTGCCAGCAGCCAAGATCAAGGGCGCGACTCCTACGAGCAGTACTTC.

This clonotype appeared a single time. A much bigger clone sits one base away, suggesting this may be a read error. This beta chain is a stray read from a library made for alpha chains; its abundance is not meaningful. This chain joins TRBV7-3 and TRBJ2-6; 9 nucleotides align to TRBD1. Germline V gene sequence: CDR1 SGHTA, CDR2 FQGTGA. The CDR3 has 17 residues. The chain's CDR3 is CASSKQGAASGANVLAF. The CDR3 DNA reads TGTGCCAGCAGCAAACAGGGGGCGGCCTCTGGGGCCAACGTCCTGGCTTTC. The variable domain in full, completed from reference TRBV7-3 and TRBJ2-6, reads GAGVSQTPSNKVTEKGKYVELRCDPISGHTALYWYRQSLGQGPEFLIYFQGTGAADDSGLPNDRFFAVRPEGSVSTLKIQRTERGDSAVYLCASSKQGAASGANVLAFGAGSRLTVL.